The T cell receptor (beta chain) under discussion was sequenced for a study of CD8 T cells in ankylosing spondylitis. Study-wide results and limits: Disease-linked clones, CD8+, were relatively rare in peripheral blood. Blood from ankylosing spondylitis patients appeared to carry a characteristic roughly 8-variant TCR beta motif. Certain motif variants had earlier appeared in reactive arthritis synovial fluid and blood.

The CDR3 sequence is 10 residues long. Trimming took 2 bases from V and 10 from J, leaving 4 bases between them. A single record per CDR3 protein comes from TCRdb applying MiXCR to the 5' RACE reads. Among roughly 300,000 distinct CDR3 sequences listed, less than 9.5% were seen once. This clonotype was seen at least ten times. Antigen specificity is unknown. Sequenced sample: blood, either unsorted or a sorted T cell fraction (not recorded which). This chain connects TRBV12-3 or TRBV12-4 to TRBJ2-3; D gene unclear. This receptor was obtained from a male donor with ankylosing spondylitis. The CDR3 reads CASSLWAQYF. CDR3 in DNA: TGTGCCAGCAGTTTATGGGCGCAGTATTTT.